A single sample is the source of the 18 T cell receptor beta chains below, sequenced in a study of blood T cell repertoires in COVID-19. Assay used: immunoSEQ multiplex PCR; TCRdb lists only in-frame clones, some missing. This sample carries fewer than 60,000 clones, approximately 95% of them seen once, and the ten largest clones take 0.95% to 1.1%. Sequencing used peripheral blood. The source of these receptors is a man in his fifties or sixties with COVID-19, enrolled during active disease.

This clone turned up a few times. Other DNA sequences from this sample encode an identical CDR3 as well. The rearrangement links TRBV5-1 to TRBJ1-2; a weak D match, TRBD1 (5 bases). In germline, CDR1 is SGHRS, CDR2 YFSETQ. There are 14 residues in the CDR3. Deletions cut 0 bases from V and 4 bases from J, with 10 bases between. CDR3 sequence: CASSLVQGGYGYTF. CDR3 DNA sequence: TGCGCCAGCAGCTTGGTCCAGGGAGGCTATGGCTACACCTTC.

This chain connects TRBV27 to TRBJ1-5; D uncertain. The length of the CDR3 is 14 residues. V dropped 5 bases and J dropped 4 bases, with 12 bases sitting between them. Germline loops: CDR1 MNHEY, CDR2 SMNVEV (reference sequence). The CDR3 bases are TGTGCCAGCAGTACTGGAGTAGGAAATCAGCCCCAGCATTTT. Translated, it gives CASSTGVGNQPQHF.

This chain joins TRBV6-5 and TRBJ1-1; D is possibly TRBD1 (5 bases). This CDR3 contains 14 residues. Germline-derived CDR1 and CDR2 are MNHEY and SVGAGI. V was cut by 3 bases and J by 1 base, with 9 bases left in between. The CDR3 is CASSYRQSNTEAFF. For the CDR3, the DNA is TGTGCCAGCAGTTATAGACAGTCGAACACTGAAGCTTTCTTT.

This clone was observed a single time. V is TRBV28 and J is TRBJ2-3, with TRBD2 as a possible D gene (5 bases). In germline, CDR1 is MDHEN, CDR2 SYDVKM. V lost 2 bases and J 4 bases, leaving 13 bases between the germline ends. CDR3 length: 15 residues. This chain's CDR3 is CASSLGEITADTQYF. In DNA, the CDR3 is TGTGCCAGCAGTTTAGGGGAGATAACAGCAGATACGCAGTATTTT.

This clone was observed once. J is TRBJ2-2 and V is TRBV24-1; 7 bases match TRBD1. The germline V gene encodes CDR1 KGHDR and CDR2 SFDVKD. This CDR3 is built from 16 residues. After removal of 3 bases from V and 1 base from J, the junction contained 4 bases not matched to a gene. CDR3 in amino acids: CATSDPRTGNTGELFF. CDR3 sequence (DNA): TGTGCCACCAGTGATCCAAGGACAGGGAACACCGGGGAGCTGTTTTTT.

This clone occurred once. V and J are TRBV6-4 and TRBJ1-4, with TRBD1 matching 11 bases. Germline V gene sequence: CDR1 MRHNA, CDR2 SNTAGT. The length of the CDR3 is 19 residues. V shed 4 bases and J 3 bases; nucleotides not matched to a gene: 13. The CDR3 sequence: CASSVGVRGQGAPNEKLFF. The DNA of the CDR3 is TGTGCCAGCAGTGTCGGGGTCCGTGGACAGGGGGCGCCTAATGAAAAACTGTTTTTT.

CDR3: CASRVSGSSYEQYF. In DNA form, the CDR3 reads TGTGCCAGCAGGGTTAGCGGCTCCTCCTACGAGCAGTACTTC. The V gene is TRBV2, the J gene TRBJ2-7, with D perhaps matching TRBD2 (6 bases). The V gene's germline CDR1 is SNHLY and CDR2 FYNNEI. The CDR3 totals 14 residues. Trimming removed 6 bases from V and 0 bases from J, with 12 bases in between. Drawing the rest from reference TRBV2 and TRBJ2-7, the complete variable domain is EPEVTQTPSHQVTQMGQEVILRCVPISNHLYFYWYRQILGQKVEFLVSFYNNEISEKSEIFDDQFSVERPDGSNFTLKIRSTKLEDSAMYFCASRVSGSSYEQYFGPGTRLTVT.

The chain's CDR3 is CASSGQGRNSYNEQFF. CDR3 in DNA: TGTGCCAGCAGTGGACAGGGGCGCAACTCCTACAATGAGCAGTTCTTC. The chain has TRBV25-1 and TRBJ2-1; 8 positions agree with TRBD1. Germline CDR1 is MGHDK and CDR2 is SYGVNS. The CDR3 covers 16 residues. With 4 bases clipped from V and 0 bases from J, the junction kept 5 bases outside the gene matches.

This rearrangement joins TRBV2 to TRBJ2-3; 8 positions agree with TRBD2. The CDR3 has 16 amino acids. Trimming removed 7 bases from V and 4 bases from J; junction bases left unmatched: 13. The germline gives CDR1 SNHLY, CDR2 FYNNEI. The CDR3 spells CASTSDKREKADTQYF. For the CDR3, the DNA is TGTGCCAGCACCTCAGACAAGCGGGAGAAGGCAGATACGCAGTATTTT. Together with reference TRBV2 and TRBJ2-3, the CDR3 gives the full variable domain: EPEVTQTPSHQVTQMGQEVILRCVPISNHLYFYWYRQILGQKVEFLVSFYNNEISEKSEIFDDQFSVERPDGSNFTLKIRSTKLEDSAMYFCASTSDKREKADTQYFGPGTRLTVL.

The DNA of the CDR3 is TGTGCCAGCAGTTACCGTCCCCCCTTTAATGAAAAACTGTTTTTT. Amino acid sequence: CASSYRPPFNEKLFF. V is TRBV6-5 and J is TRBJ1-4; no firm D call. This CDR3 has 15 residues. V was clipped by 2 bases and J by 4 bases, with 11 bases between them. CDR1 is MNHEY and CDR2 is SVGAGI in the germline V gene.

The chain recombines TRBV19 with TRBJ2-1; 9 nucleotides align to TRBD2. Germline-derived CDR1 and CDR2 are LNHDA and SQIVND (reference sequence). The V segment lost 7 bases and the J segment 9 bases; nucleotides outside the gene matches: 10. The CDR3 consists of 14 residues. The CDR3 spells CASTRAGGPFEQFF. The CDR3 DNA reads TGTGCCAGTACTCGGGCGGGAGGGCCATTTGAGCAGTTCTTC. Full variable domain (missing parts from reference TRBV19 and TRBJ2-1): DGGITQSPKYLFRKEGQNVTLSCEQNLNHDAMYWYRQDPGQGLRLIYYSQIVNDFQKGDIAEGYSVSREKKESFPLTVTSAQKNPTAFYLCASTRAGGPFEQFFGPGTRLTVL.

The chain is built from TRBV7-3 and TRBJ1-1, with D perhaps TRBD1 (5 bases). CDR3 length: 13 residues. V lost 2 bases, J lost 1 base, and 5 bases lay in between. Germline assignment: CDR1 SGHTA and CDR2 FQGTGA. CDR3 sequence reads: CASSLQGNTEAFF. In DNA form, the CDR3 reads TGTGCCAGCAGCTTACAGGGGAACACTGAAGCTTTCTTT.

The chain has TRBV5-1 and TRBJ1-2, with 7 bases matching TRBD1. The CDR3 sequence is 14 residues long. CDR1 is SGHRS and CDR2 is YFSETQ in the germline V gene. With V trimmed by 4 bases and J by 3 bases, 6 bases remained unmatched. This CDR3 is CASSVEGAHYGYTF. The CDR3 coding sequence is TGCGCCAGCAGCGTGGAGGGGGCACACTATGGCTACACCTTC.

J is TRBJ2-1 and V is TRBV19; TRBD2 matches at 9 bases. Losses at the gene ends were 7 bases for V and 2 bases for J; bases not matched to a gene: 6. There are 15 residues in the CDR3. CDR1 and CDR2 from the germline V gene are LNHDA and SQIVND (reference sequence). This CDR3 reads CASKGGRGPYNEQFF. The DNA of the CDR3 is TGTGCCAGTAAAGGCGGGAGGGGACCCTACAATGAGCAGTTCTTC.

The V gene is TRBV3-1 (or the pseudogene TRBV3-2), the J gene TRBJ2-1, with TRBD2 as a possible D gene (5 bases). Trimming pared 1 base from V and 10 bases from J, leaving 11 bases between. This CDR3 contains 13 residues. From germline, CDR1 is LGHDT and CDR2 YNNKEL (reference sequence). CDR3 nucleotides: TGTGCCAGCAGCCAAGTTGGGAGCGGCGAGCAGTTCTTC. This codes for CASSQVGSGEQFF.

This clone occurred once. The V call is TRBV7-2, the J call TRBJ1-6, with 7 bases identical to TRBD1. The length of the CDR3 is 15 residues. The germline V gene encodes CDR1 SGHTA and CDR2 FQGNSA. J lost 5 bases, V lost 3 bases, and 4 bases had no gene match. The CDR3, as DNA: TGTGCCAGCAGCTTGGGGGACAGCCATAATTCACCCCTCCACTTT. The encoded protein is CASSLGDSHNSPLHF.

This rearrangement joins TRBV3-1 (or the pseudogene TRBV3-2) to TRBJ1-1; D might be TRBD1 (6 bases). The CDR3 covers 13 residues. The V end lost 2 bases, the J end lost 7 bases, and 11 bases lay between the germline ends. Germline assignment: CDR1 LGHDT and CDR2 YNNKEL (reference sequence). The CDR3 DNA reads TGTGCCAGCAGCCAACCCGGGGGGCGTGAAGCTTTCTTT. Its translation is CASSQPGGREAFF.

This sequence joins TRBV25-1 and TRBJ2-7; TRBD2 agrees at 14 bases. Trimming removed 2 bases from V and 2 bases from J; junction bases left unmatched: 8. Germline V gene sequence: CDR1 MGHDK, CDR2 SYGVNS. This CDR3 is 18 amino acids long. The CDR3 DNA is TGTGCCAGCAGTGAAAGTAGACTAGCGGGAGGGCCAACCTACGAGCAGTACTTC. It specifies CASSESRLAGGPTYEQYF.